This is a list of T cell receptor beta chains from one sample in a study of shared clonotypes between healthy human individuals. Generated by immunoSEQ multiplex PCR, the TCRdb table keeps only in-frame clones and is missing some. Of about 1,500,000 clones listed, more than 95% are singletons. The sequenced sample consisted of naive CD4+ T cells sorted from blood. These receptors came from a man younger than 45 in good health. The CDR3 runs from the conserved cysteine through the conserved F or W. Each record gives: V gene, CDR3 protein.

>TRBV10-3
CAIRGTGANEKLFF
>TRBV19
CASKGASGGPSYNEQFF
>TRBV18
CASSQNLAGNNQPQHF
>TRBV27
CASSLWTGPSYEQYF
>TRBV25-1
CASSDGWQVHEQYF
>TRBV30
CAWSGLYNEQFF
>TRBV6-1
CASSSTGGTGYGYTF
>TRBV29-1
CSADSGGNTEAFF
>TRBV9
CASSSHQAANYGYTF
>TRBV25-1
CASSARTGLLF
>TRBV11-2
CASSLGLAGSFNEQFF
>TRBV6-6
CASSPRQTGNTIYF
>TRBV30
CAWSVSVGARGNQPQHF
>TRBV11-3
CASALRGGIGDTQYF
>TRBV7-2
CASSLQGLPYTEAFF
>TRBV28
CASRMQGLYGYTF
>TRBV7-2
CASSLRGAKGWVSYEQYF
>TRBV7-2
CASSFPGQGIMTEAFF
>TRBV7-9
CAASRASNEKLFF
>TRBV19
CASGPGLATGEQFF
>TRBV27
CASSLKPWTDTDTQYF
>TRBV7-2
CASSHQQWGLTEAFF